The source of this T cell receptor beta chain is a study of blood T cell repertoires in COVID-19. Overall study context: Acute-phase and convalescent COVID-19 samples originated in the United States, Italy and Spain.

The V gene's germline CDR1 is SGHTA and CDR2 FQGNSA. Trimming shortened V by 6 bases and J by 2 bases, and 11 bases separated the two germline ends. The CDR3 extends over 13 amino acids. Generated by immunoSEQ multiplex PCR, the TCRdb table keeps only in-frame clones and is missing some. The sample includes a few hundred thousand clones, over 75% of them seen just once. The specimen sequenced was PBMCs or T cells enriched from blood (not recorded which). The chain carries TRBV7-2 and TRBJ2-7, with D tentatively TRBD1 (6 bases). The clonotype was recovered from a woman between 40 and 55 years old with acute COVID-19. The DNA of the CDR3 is TGTGCCAGCAGGGGTGGACAGACCTACGAGCAGTACTTC. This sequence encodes CASRGGQTYEQYF.